The 32 T cell receptor beta chains below were found in one sample sequenced in a study of blood T cell repertoires in COVID-19. Clones were sequenced by immunoSEQ multiplex PCR, and TCRdb holds only the in-frame ones, with some missing. Found here are about 190,000 clones, 88% of them singletons; the top ten hold around 1.5%. The sequenced sample consisted of peripheral blood. The origin of the receptors is a man between 18 and 29 years old with active or convalescent COVID-19.

V and J are TRBV6-2 or TRBV6-3 and TRBJ2-7; a weak D match, TRBD2 (5 bases). Germline CDR1 reads MNHEY; CDR2 reads SVGEGT. The CDR3 is 13 residues long. Trimming removed 5 bases at V and 1 base at J, with 9 bases between. The CDR3 nucleotides are TGTGCCAGCAGTCCGGGAAGATCCTACGAGCAGTACTTC. This sequence encodes CASSPGRSYEQYF.

J is TRBJ1-5 and V is TRBV18; TRBD1 matches at 7 bases. Looked up from germline, CDR1 is KGHSH and CDR2 is LQKENI. With V trimmed by 3 bases and J by 2 bases, 4 bases remained unmatched. The CDR3 is 15 residues long. The CDR3 protein is CASSPYRGGNQPQHF. The CDR3 DNA follows: TGTGCCAGCTCACCTTACAGGGGCGGCAATCAGCCCCAGCATTTT.

In this sample, this clone turned up a few times. V and J are TRBV6-5 and TRBJ2-2; the D is unclear. V was pared by 9 bases and J by 5 bases, with 16 bases between. CDR1 is MNHEY and CDR2 is SVGAGI in the germline V gene. This CDR3 has 14 amino acids. The CDR3 here is CASRLGQWTGELFF. The CDR3 coding sequence is TGTGCCAGTCGACTTGGCCAATGGACCGGGGAGCTGTTTTTT.

The chain combines TRBV3-1 (or the pseudogene TRBV3-2) with TRBJ2-5, with 8 positions matching TRBD2. Looked up from germline, CDR1 is LGHDT and CDR2 is YNNKEL (reference sequence). The J segment lost 2 bases and the V segment lost 6 bases, leaving 2 bases of the junction unmatched. The CDR3 is 13 amino acids. The CDR3 DNA is TGTGCCAGCAGATTAGCGGGGCAAGAGACCCAGTACTTC. The encoded protein is CASRLAGQETQYF.

In its sample, this clone was seen once. J is TRBJ2-1 and V is TRBV5-6; weak D call: TRBD2 (5 bases). The V and J ends lost 3 bases and 2 bases respectively, with 9 bases between them. The length of the CDR3 is 14 residues. Germline V gives CDR1 SGHDT, CDR2 YYEEEE. CDR3 sequence: CASSYSSTYNEQFF. CDR3 coding DNA: TGTGCCAGCAGCTACTCTAGCACCTACAATGAGCAGTTCTTC.

This rearrangement joins TRBV18 to TRBJ1-2; D unresolved. The V and J ends lost 2 bases and 0 bases respectively, with 10 bases between them. The CDR3 extends over 15 amino acids. Germline V CDR1 and CDR2: KGHSH, LQKENI. The CDR3 nucleotides read TGTGCCAGCTCACCAACTGTGGAGGCTAACTATGGCTACACCTTC. It specifies CASSPTVEANYGYTF. Based on the CDR3 plus reference TRBV18 and TRBJ1-2, the full variable domain is NAGVMQNPRHLVRRRGQEARLRCSPMKGHSHVYWYRQLPEEGLKFMVYLQKENIIDESGMPKERFSAEFPKEGPSILRIQQVVRGDSAAYFCASSPTVEANYGYTFGSGTRLTVV.

The chain joins TRBV5-1 to TRBJ2-2; D possibly corresponds to TRBD2 (6 bases). From germline, CDR1 is SGHRS and CDR2 YFSETQ. The CDR3 sequence is 14 residues long. V was pared by 7 bases and J by 5 bases, with 15 bases between. CDR3 nucleotides: TGCGCCAGCGGATTAGCGGCTAGTACCGGGGAGCTGTTTTTT. As protein: CASGLAASTGELFF.

The CDR3 DNA follows: TGTGCCAGCAGCTTAGCGGCGGGAGGGAACACTGAAGCTTTCTTT. It encodes CASSLAAGGNTEAFF. The V and J genes are TRBV7-2 and TRBJ1-1; no clear D gene. Germline V lookup: CDR1 SGHTA, CDR2 FQGNSA. The V and J ends lost 0 bases and 1 base respectively, with 9 bases between them. The CDR3 totals 15 residues.

The chain recombines TRBV19 with TRBJ1-3, with unresolved D. Germline loops: CDR1 LNHDA, CDR2 SQIVND (reference sequence). This CDR3 has 15 amino acids. Trimming left V 0 bases short and J 0 bases short, with 6 bases between. CDR3 region: CASSIDRLSGNTIYF. CDR3 coding DNA: TGTGCCAGTAGTATAGACAGACTCTCTGGAAACACCATATATTTT.

This chain connects TRBV27 to TRBJ1-2; D ambiguous. CDR1 is MNHEY and CDR2 is SMNVEV in the germline V gene (reference sequence). Trimming pared 5 bases from V and 2 bases from J, leaving 15 bases between. The CDR3 spans 15 residues. For the CDR3, the DNA is TGTGCCAGCAGTATGTCGGGGAGGGTAAACTATGGCTACACCTTC. Protein sequence: CASSMSGRVNYGYTF.

The chain employs TRBV9 and TRBJ2-3; 11 nucleotides match TRBD2. The V gene's germline CDR1 is SGDLS and CDR2 YYNGEE. The CDR3 loop spans 18 amino acids. Trimming removed 0 bases from V and 5 bases from J; junction bases left unmatched: 11. DNA of the CDR3: TGTGCCAGCAGCGTAGCGGATAGCGGGGGGGCCAGGGGAGATACGCAGTATTTT. Translating gives CASSVADSGGARGDTQYF.

The CDR3 is CASSLYSGTTGNEQFF. The CDR3 coding sequence is TGTGCCAGCAGTCTTTACTCCGGGACAACGGGCAATGAGCAGTTCTTC. The V gene is TRBV6-4, the J gene TRBJ2-1; maybe TRBD1 (6 bases). Germline loops: CDR1 MRHNA, CDR2 SNTAGT. V lost 5 bases, J lost 6 bases, and 20 bases lay in between. The CDR3 runs 16 residues.

The chain uses TRBV6-6 and TRBJ2-4, with 7 bases identical to TRBD1. V trimming: 6 bases; J trimming: 1 base; junction bases outside the gene matches: 6. Germline lookup yields CDR1 MNHNY and CDR2 SVGAGI (reference sequence). The CDR3 length is 15 residues. The CDR3 loop is CASRKTGMAKNIQYF. The CDR3 region has the DNA TGTGCCAGCAGGAAGACAGGGATGGCCAAAAACATTCAGTACTTC.

This chain joins TRBV30 and TRBJ1-1; the D gene is possibly TRBD1 (6 bases). V was cut by 2 bases and J by 3 bases, with 13 bases left in between. The CDR3 sequence is 14 residues long. Germline V gene lookup returns CDR1 GTSNPN and CDR2 SVGIG (reference sequence). The CDR3 nucleotides are TGTGCCTGGAGTAAAAGGGGGGGCGACACTGAAGCTTTCTTT. Translation gives CAWSKRGGDTEAFF.

This CDR3 reads CASSGQDNEQFF. Written as DNA, the CDR3 is TGTGCCAGCAGTGGACAGGACAATGAGCAGTTCTTC. The V call is TRBV2, the J call TRBJ2-1; maybe TRBD1 (6 bases). Germline V lookup: CDR1 SNHLY, CDR2 FYNNEI. The CDR3 loop spans 12 amino acids. The V end was cut by 4 bases, the J end by 5 bases, with 6 bases between. The entire variable domain, with the rest obtained from reference TRBV2 and TRBJ2-1, is as follows: EPEVTQTPSHQVTQMGQEVILRCVPISNHLYFYWYRQILGQKVEFLVSFYNNEISEKSEIFDDQFSVERPDGSNFTLKIRSTKLEDSAMYFCASSGQDNEQFFGPGTRLTVL.

The gene calls are TRBV7-8 and TRBJ2-1; D is ambiguous. Germline CDR1 is SGHVS and CDR2 is FQNEAQ. CDR3 length: 14 residues. The V end was cut by 5 bases, the J end by 0 bases, with 8 bases between. The CDR3 is CASSPLLSYNEQFF. In DNA, the CDR3 is TGTGCCAGCAGCCCACTCCTCTCCTACAATGAGCAGTTCTTC.

This clone occurred once. The chain carries TRBV10-3 and TRBJ1-1; TRBD1 is a possible D gene (6 bases). CDR1 ENHRY and CDR2 SYGVKD come from the germline V gene. The CDR3 sequence is 16 residues long. The germline V and J ends were trimmed by 5 bases and 1 base, with 17 bases remaining between them. CDR3 sequence reads: CAISTSITGSNTEAFF. The DNA for the CDR3 is TGTGCCATCAGTACTTCCATAACAGGGTCGAACACTGAAGCTTTCTTT.

The genes are TRBV30 and TRBJ2-7; 8 positions agree with TRBD1. V gave up 2 bases and J gave up 12 bases; unmatched junction bases: 15. Per germline, CDR1 GTSNPN and CDR2 SVGIG (reference sequence). The CDR3 has 14 amino acids. The CDR3: CAWSQDREVGTLYF. CDR3 bases: TGTGCCTGGAGTCAGGACAGGGAGGTCGGCACGCTGTACTTC.

Concerning this clone itself: One end of the junction varies from germline; a read error may be responsible. The chain has TRBV19 and TRBJ1-3; tentatively, D is TRBD1 (6 bases). The V gene's germline CDR1 is LNHDA and CDR2 SQIVND (reference sequence). CDR3 length: 13 amino acids. The CDR3 loop reads CASRRTVGNTVYF. In nucleotides, the CDR3 is TGTGCCAGTAGGCGGACAGTTGGAAACACCGTATATTTT.

The chain links TRBV18 to TRBJ1-2; 10 nucleotides line up with TRBD1. The CDR3 runs to 13 residues. V lost 3 bases, J lost 7 bases, and 2 bases stayed unmatched. CDR1 KGHSH and CDR2 LQKENI come from the germline V gene. CDR3 DNA sequence: TGTGCCAGCTCACCTGGGACAGGGGCTGGCTACACCTTC. As protein: CASSPGTGAGYTF.

CDR3 coding DNA: TGTGCCAGCAGCTTGTACAGCGGGAGCCACACCGGGGAGCTGTTTTTT. Its translation: CASSLYSGSHTGELFF. The J gene is TRBJ2-2, the V gene TRBV11-3; 8 bases are a match to TRBD2. The germline gives CDR1 SGHNT, CDR2 YENEEA. The CDR3 covers 16 residues. After removal of 3 bases from V and 3 bases from J, the junction contained 6 bases not matched to a gene.

This clone showed up just once. The chain recombines TRBV7-8 with TRBJ2-7; D is unclear. V lost 2 bases to trimming and J lost 4 bases, with 3 bases between them. CDR3 length equals 11 residues. Germline assignment: CDR1 SGHVS and CDR2 FQNEAQ. CDR3 in amino acids: CASSLQYEQYF. The DNA of the CDR3 is TGTGCCAGCAGCTTACAGTACGAGCAGTACTTC.

The chain joins TRBV6-1 to TRBJ2-1; 7 nucleotides agree with TRBD2. V gave up 3 bases and J gave up 5 bases; unmatched junction bases: 10. There are 16 residues in the CDR3. Germline V gene lookup returns CDR1 MNHNS and CDR2 SASEGT. The CDR3 loop is CASSEVAGPRNNEQFF. CDR3 nucleotide sequence: TGTGCCAGCAGTGAGGTAGCGGGCCCGAGGAACAATGAGCAGTTCTTC.

The chain couples TRBV9 to TRBJ1-6; a possible D gene is TRBD1 (5 bases). V lost 3 bases and J lost 4, with 8 bases in between. This CDR3 is built from 14 residues. The V gene's germline CDR1 is SGDLS and CDR2 YYNGEE. The CDR3 spells CASSGQPYNSPLHF. In DNA, the CDR3 is TGTGCCAGCAGCGGACAGCCTTATAATTCACCCCTCCACTTT.

The chain recombines TRBV11-3 with TRBJ1-1; maybe TRBD1 (5 bases). The germline gives CDR1 SGHNT, CDR2 YENEEA. Trimming stripped 3 bases from V and 10 bases from J, with 15 bases between. The CDR3 runs to 13 residues. The CDR3 is CASSLGGKGAAFF. The CDR3, as DNA: TGTGCCAGCAGCTTGGGAGGGAAAGGGGCAGCTTTCTTT.

V usage is TRBV7-2 and J usage is TRBJ2-5; D gene unclear. The CDR3 totals 15 residues. The V and J ends lost 5 bases and 3 bases respectively, with 16 bases between them. Germline V gene lookup returns CDR1 SGHTA and CDR2 FQGNSA. The CDR3 bases are TGTGCCAGCAGCCCGTTAGGCGGATTAGAAGAGACCCAGTACTTC. Translation gives CASSPLGGLEETQYF.

The chain uses TRBV6-1 and TRBJ1-1, with D perhaps matching TRBD1 (5 bases). Trimming cost V 2 bases and J 6 bases, with 19 bases left between them. The CDR3 has 16 residues. Germline V gene data show CDR1 as MNHNS and CDR2 as SASEGT. This chain's CDR3 is CASSERGTRRGPEAFF. As DNA, the CDR3 is TGTGCCAGCAGTGAACGCGGGACGCGGAGGGGTCCTGAAGCTTTCTTT.

The gene calls are TRBV28 and TRBJ1-1; D may be TRBD1 (5 bases). Deletions cut 0 bases from V and 1 base from J, with 9 bases between. CDR3 length equals 15 residues. Germline CDR1 reads MDHEN; CDR2 reads SYDVKM. The CDR3 region has the DNA TGTGCCAGCAGTTTATGGGACACTAAGAACACTGAAGCTTTCTTT. It translates to CASSLWDTKNTEAFF.

V is TRBV6-1 and J is TRBJ1-2; perhaps TRBD1 as D (5 bases). This CDR3 region has 13 residues. V was shortened by 0 bases and J by 8 bases, with 10 bases between the two germline ends. In germline, CDR1 is MNHNS, CDR2 SASEGT. CDR3 bases: TGTGCCAGCAGTGAAGCGCAGGGTCACGGCTACACCTTC. Translation gives CASSEAQGHGYTF.

This sequence joins TRBV6-2 or TRBV6-3 and TRBJ1-2, with 7 bases matching TRBD1. The CDR3 is 13 amino acids. V lost 3 bases to trimming and J lost 6 bases; unmatched junction nucleotides: 4. Germline-derived CDR1 and CDR2 are MNHEY and SVGEGT. CDR3: CASSYNRGNGYTF. The CDR3 DNA is TGTGCCAGCAGTTATAACAGGGGAAATGGCTACACCTTC.

This clone has just a few counts. The V call is TRBV4-1, the J call TRBJ1-1, with D hard to call. This CDR3 spans 15 amino acids. The germline V and J ends were trimmed by 0 bases and 0 bases, with 8 bases remaining between them. The germline gives CDR1 MGHRA, CDR2 YSYEKL. This CDR3 is CASSQEGALNTEAFF. The CDR3, as DNA: TGCGCCAGCAGCCAAGAGGGAGCGCTGAACACTGAAGCTTTCTTT.

DNA for the CDR3: TGCGCCAGCAGCCCCCGGGGGGACTCTGGAAACACCATATATTTT. The encoded protein is CASSPRGDSGNTIYF. V gene TRBV5-1 combines with J gene TRBJ1-3, with D possibly being TRBD1 (5 bases). The V gene lost 4 bases and the J gene lost 0 bases, with 11 bases spanning the gap. Germline V lookup: CDR1 SGHRS, CDR2 YFSETQ. CDR3 length equals 15 residues. The full variable domain, in which reference TRBV5-1 and TRBJ1-3 provide the parts outside the CDR3, is KAGVTQTPRYLIKTRGQQVTLSCSPISGHRSVSWYQQTPGQGLQFLFEYFSETQRNKGNFPGRFSGRQFSNSRSEMNVSTLELGDSALYLCASSPRGDSGNTIYFGEGSWLTVV.